The sequence of this T cell receptor beta chain was determined in a study of yellow fever vaccine responses in identical twins. TCRdb passed the RT-PCR reads through MiXCR, listing each CDR3 protein once. Of thousands of distinct CDR3 sequences listed, approximately 84% were seen once; the top ten hold 2.8%. This CDR3 comprises 14 residues. V lost 0 bases and J 11 bases, leaving 16 bases between the germline ends. Per germline, CDR1 LGHNA and CDR2 YSLEER. Sequencing was performed on T cells from blood (PBMCs), unsorted or a sorted subset (not recorded which), taken before or after yellow fever vaccination (not recorded which). The chain carries TRBV4-3 and TRBJ1-1; D is perhaps TRBD1 (6 bases). The TCR originated in a woman between 18 and 30 years old who received the yellow fever vaccine. CDR3: CASSQEQGDWGAFF. The CDR3 DNA sequence: TGCGCCAGCAGCCAAGAACAGGGCGATTGGGGGGCTTTCTTT.